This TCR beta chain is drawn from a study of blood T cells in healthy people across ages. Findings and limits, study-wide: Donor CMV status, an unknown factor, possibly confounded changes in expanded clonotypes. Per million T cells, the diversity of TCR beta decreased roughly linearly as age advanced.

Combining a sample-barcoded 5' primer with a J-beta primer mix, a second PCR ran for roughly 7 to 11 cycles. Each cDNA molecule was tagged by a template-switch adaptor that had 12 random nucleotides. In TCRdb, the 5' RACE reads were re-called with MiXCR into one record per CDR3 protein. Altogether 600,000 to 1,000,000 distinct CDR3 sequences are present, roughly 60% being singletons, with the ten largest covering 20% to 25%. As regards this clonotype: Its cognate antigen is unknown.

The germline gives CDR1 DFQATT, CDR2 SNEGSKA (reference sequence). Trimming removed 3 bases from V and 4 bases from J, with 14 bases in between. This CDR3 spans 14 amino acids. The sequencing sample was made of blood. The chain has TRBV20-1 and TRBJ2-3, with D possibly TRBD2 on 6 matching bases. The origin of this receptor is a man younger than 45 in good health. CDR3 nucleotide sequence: TGCAGTGCTAGTGGGGGGATGGGCGCAGATACGCAGTATTTT. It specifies CSASGGMGADTQYF.